Presented here are 17 T cell receptor beta chains from one specimen sequenced in a study of T cells in Graves' hyperthyroidism and ophthalmopathy. RNA transcripts were the template for amplifying TCR beta CDR3 regions. Carried out on the TCR CDR3, a first-round RT-PCR used the HTBI primer set. TCRdb re-derived calls from the multiplex PCR reads in MiXCR, one entry per CDR3 protein. The sample carries around 350,000 distinct CDR3 sequences, roughly 13% recorded once. Sequencing was done on a sample of blood. The receptors come from a woman between 18 and 29 years old with Graves' hyperthyroidism.

This clonotype has a count of ten or more. The rearrangement uses TRBV14 and TRBJ2-7; a possible D gene is TRBD2 (6 bases). Trimming shortened V by 0 bases and J by 6 bases, and 15 bases separated the two germline ends. The V gene's germline CDR1 is SGHDN and CDR2 FVKESK. The CDR3 is made up of 15 amino acids. The CDR3 coding sequence is TGTGCCAGCAGCCAAGATGGAGGGATGGTGGGCGAGCAGTACTTC. This translates into CASSQDGGMVGEQYF. The full variable domain, with the rest looked up from reference TRBV14 and TRBJ2-7, is EAGVTQFPSHSVIEKGQTVTLRCDPISGHDNLYWYRRVMGKEIKFLLHFVKESKQDESGMPNNRFLAERTGGTYSTLKVQPAELEDSGVYFCASSQDGGMVGEQYFGPGTRLTVT.

This clonotype was observed at least ten times. The chain has TRBV7-9 and TRBJ1-3; D is uncertain. The CDR3 is 13 residues long. Trimming shortened V by 5 bases and J by 2 bases, and 7 bases separated the two germline ends. Germline-derived CDR1 and CDR2 are SEHNR and FQNEAQ (reference sequence). CDR3: CASSAETGNTIYF. The CDR3, as DNA: TGTGCCAGCAGCGCGGAAACTGGAAACACCATATATTTT.

There are many counts of this clonotype. This chain joins TRBV28 and TRBJ1-4; D unresolved. The CDR3 is 13 amino acids. Germline loops: CDR1 MDHEN, CDR2 SYDVKM. With 6 bases removed from V and 8 bases from J, the gap between germline ends came to 13 bases. The CDR3 reads CASSEGSKEKLFF. The CDR3 nucleotides are TGTGCCAGCAGCGAGGGTTCGAAAGAAAAACTGTTTTTT. The entire variable domain, with the rest obtained from reference TRBV28 and TRBJ1-4, is as follows: DVKVTQSSRYLVKRTGEKVFLECVQDMDHENMFWYRQDPGLGLRLIYFSYDVKMKEKGDIPEGYSVSREKKERFSLILESASTNQTSMYLCASSEGSKEKLFFGSGTQLSVL.

This clonotype was recorded many times. This chain links TRBV5-1 with TRBJ1-6; D possibly corresponds to TRBD1 (5 bases). The CDR3 covers 15 residues. Trimming removed 1 base from V and 8 bases from J, with 13 bases in between. Germline loops: CDR1 SGHRS, CDR2 YFSETQ. The CDR3 loop reads CASSLTSRGDSPLHF. CDR3 sequence (DNA): TGCGCCAGCAGCTTGACGAGTCGAGGGGATTCACCCCTCCACTTT.

The CDR3: CASSVARREGRGLTDTQYF. CDR3 DNA sequence: TGTGCCAGTAGTGTGGCCCGGAGGGAGGGCCGAGGCCTCACAGATACGCAGTATTTT. The chain uses TRBV19 and TRBJ2-3, with 7 bases aligning to TRBD2. The CDR3 has 19 amino acids. CDR1 is LNHDA, CDR2 SQIVND, per germline (reference sequence). The trim removed 5 bases at V and 2 bases at J, leaving 19 bases unmatched.

This clonotype was recorded many times. J is TRBJ2-7 and V is TRBV5-1, with D tentatively TRBD1 or TRBD2 (5 bases each). CDR1 and CDR2 (germline): SGHRS, YFSETQ. V was cut by 0 bases and J by 2 bases, with 12 bases left in between. This CDR3 has 15 amino acids. The CDR3: CASSLVGRGTYEQYF. As DNA, the CDR3 is TGCGCCAGCAGCTTGGTGGGACGGGGAACCTACGAGCAGTACTTC.

In its sample, this clonotype was seen a few times. The CDR3 spells CASSSPGAVEAFF. The CDR3 bases are TGTGCCAGCAGCTCCCCTGGGGCAGTTGAAGCTTTCTTT. The chain employs TRBV12-3 or TRBV12-4 and TRBJ1-1; D is perhaps TRBD1 (5 bases). Trimming left V 6 bases short and J 7 bases short, with 15 bases between. CDR3 length equals 13 residues.

Worth noting for this clonotype: This may be a read error: a much more frequent sequence differs by one nucleotide. This chain connects TRBV3-1 to TRBJ2-1, with a tentative D call TRBD1 (7 bases). Trimming removed 0 bases at V and 10 bases at J, with 10 bases between. The CDR3 sequence is 13 residues long. Germline V CDR1 and CDR2: LGHDT, YNNKEL (reference sequence). DNA of the CDR3: TGTGCCAGCAGCCAAGAGGAGGGGGCCGAGCAGTTCTTC. This sequence encodes CASSQEEGAEQFF.

In this sample, this clonotype turned up many times. This chain connects TRBV20-1 to TRBJ2-7; TRBD1 might be the D (7 bases). V was pared by 5 bases and J by 2 bases, with 16 bases between. Germline V gives CDR1 DFQATT, CDR2 SNEGSKA (reference sequence). CDR3 length: 14 amino acids. The CDR3 is CSAGGLRGPYEQYF. In DNA, the CDR3 is TGCAGTGCTGGGGGACTGAGGGGGCCCTACGAGCAGTACTTC.

CDR3 in amino acids: CASREQVNEKLFF. The DNA of the CDR3 is TGTGCCAGCAGGGAACAGGTTAATGAAAAACTGTTTTTT. The chain has TRBV12-3 or TRBV12-4 and TRBJ1-4; TRBD1 might be the D (5 bases). The CDR3 length is 13 residues. Trimming left V 6 bases short and J 4 bases short, with 9 bases between.

The chain couples TRBV29-1 to TRBJ2-7; D not resolved. The V and J ends lost 2 bases and 0 bases respectively, with 17 bases between them. In germline, CDR1 is SQVTM, CDR2 ANQGSEA. This CDR3 has 16 amino acids. The CDR3 spells CSVESTGDIDSYEQYF. The DNA of the CDR3 is TGCAGCGTTGAATCAACCGGAGACATTGACTCCTACGAGCAGTACTTC.

At least ten counts were recorded for this clonotype. V usage is TRBV3-1 and J usage is TRBJ2-3; D gene uncertain. Trimming removed 4 bases from V and 0 bases from J, with 11 bases in between. Germline lookup yields CDR1 LGHDT and CDR2 YNNKEL (reference sequence). The CDR3 runs 15 residues. The CDR3 coding sequence is TGTGCCAGCAGCCGAATCAGCAAAAGCACAGATACGCAGTATTTT. This translates into CASSRISKSTDTQYF.

This clonotype was detected ten times or more. The chain has TRBV24-1 and TRBJ2-7, with D unresolved. CDR1 and CDR2 from the germline V gene are KGHDR and SFDVKD. The CDR3 consists of 14 residues. V was trimmed by 4 bases and J by 5 bases, leaving 14 bases between them. CDR3: CATSETDTTHEQYF. CDR3 DNA: TGTGCCACCAGTGAGACCGACACCACCCACGAGCAGTACTTC.

This clonotype was found many times. The chain couples TRBV6-1 to TRBJ2-7, with D tentatively TRBD1 (6 bases). Germline V gene data show CDR1 as MNHNS and CDR2 as SASEGT. The V gene lost 4 bases and the J gene lost 3 bases, with 13 bases spanning the gap. This CDR3 region has 14 residues. The CDR3 is CASSVEQGNYEQYF. The CDR3 DNA reads TGTGCCAGCAGTGTGGAACAGGGAAACTACGAGCAGTACTTC.

The sample holds many counts of this clonotype. The chain employs TRBV12-3 or TRBV12-4 and TRBJ1-1; D is ambiguous. The V gene lost 4 bases and the J gene lost 5 bases, with 14 bases spanning the gap. The CDR3 totals 14 residues. In DNA, the CDR3 is TGTGCCAGCAGTTCGCAACTTGAGTGGACTGAAGCTTTCTTT. Residues: CASSSQLEWTEAFF.

This clonotype showed up just a few times. The V and J genes are TRBV5-1 and TRBJ2-2; 15 bases fit TRBD2. The CDR3 sequence is 17 residues long. Germline V gene data show CDR1 as SGHRS and CDR2 as YFSETQ. Trimming at V came to 7 bases and at J to 4 bases, leaving 8 bases not matched to a gene. The CDR3, as DNA: TGCGCCAGCCACGGACTAGCGGGGGGGCCGGGCACCGGGGAGCTGTTTTTT. Its translation is CASHGLAGGPGTGELFF.

This clonotype was seen repeatedly, ten times or more. The genes are TRBV29-1 and TRBJ2-6, with D possibly matching TRBD2 (5 bases). The germline V gene has CDR1 SQVTM and CDR2 ANQGSEA. The CDR3 loop spans 14 amino acids. Here the CDR3 reads CAAGGFSGANVLTF. As DNA, the CDR3 is TGCGCGGCCGGCGGGTTCTCTGGGGCCAACGTCCTGACTTTC.